This TCR beta chain is from a study of control samples from healthy donors and cancer patients. Clones were read by immunoSEQ multiplex PCR, and TCRdb kept only the in-frame ones, dropping some. The sample lists 100,000 or so clones; almost 85% were seen once. Trimming took 5 bases from V and 7 from J, leaving 16 bases between them. The CDR3 covers 14 residues. Germline CDR1 SGHDN, CDR2 FVKESK. Sequenced: blood. The gene calls are TRBV14 and TRBJ2-3; TRBD2 is a possible D gene (5 bases). The sequence derives from a woman between 55 and 75 years old in good health. This CDR3 reads CASSTQGSSNTQYF. The DNA of the CDR3 is TGTGCCAGCAGCACTCAAGGGAGCAGCAATACGCAGTATTTT.